This T cell receptor beta chain was identified in a study of blood T cell repertoires in COVID-19 (dated by TCRdb to 2020 to 2021). About the investigation overall: Samples from collaborators originated in the United States, Italy and Spain and spanned both the acute and convalescent phases of COVID-19. The prospective study material was composed of cDNA or gDNA derived from T cells, B-cell-depleted T cells, or PBMCs. Subjects who had been exposed to COVID-19, were actively infected with it, or had recovered from it provided the deeply sampled blood TCRbeta repertoires that made up the dataset. The repertoires were released in a freely available public database meant as a resource for research on the immune response to SARS-CoV-2. Samples came from the ongoing ImmuneRACE study (first 160 participants) plus 1,254 subjects from 6 global collaborators. The sample metadata nearly always contained a de-identified subject ID, COVID-19 status, age in years and sex. Where available, HLA class I and class II types were obtained from metadata supplied by the sample provider rather than from assay-based typing.

Enrolling through a virtual design, the prospective study's participants ranged in age from roughly 18 to 89 years and lived across 20 to 30 United States geographic areas. In the prospective study, participants were assigned to cohorts based on the clinical history participants reported in a screening survey and a study questionnaire. ImmuneRACE Cohort 3 recovered participants were defined by two consecutive negative NP/OP PCR tests, healthcare professional clearance, or symptom resolution. Each participant in the prospective study had whole blood, serum and a nasopharyngeal or oropharyngeal swab collected by mobile phlebotomists. Over a roughly two-month period, participants in the prospective study had the option of providing additional blood draws and questionnaires. Before DNA extraction, prospective study blood samples were shipped either frozen or at room temperature. Summary of the overall study and its limitations: How much clinical and demographic metadata was included differed by source and by participant, and the metadata was provided uncurated.

Relative to germline, V is missing 0 bases and J is missing 5 bases, with 8 bases of the junction outside any gene match. Looking up the germline V gene (reference sequence) yields CDR1 LNHNV and CDR2 YYDKDF. The CDR3 measures 16 amino acids from cysteine to phenylalanine. The DNA shown is the 48-base CDR3, in frame from base 1. The immunoSEQ Assay, a bias-controlled multiplex PCR, was used to amplify TCRbeta CDR3 regions from genomic DNA. Concerning the study's data processing: The number of nucleated cells in each sample was estimated by amplification of reference gene primers within the assay. To quantify the absolute abundance of each unique TCRbeta CDR3 rearrangement, sequence reads were collapsed and filtered. Productive Simpson clonality was computed per sample as the square root of Simpson's diversity index over productive rearrangements. TCRdb retrieved this table from immuneACCESS and kept in-frame rearrangements only. Not all clones are present; in checked studies, unresolved V genes account for under half, and no reason is known for the remainder. V, J and clone size are taken as reported in that table, and D and trimming were inferred from the DNA itself. Across this sample there are some 350,000 clones, with over 75% seen only once. The ten largest clonotypes hold approximately 5.3% of the sample.

Details on this clone: Its binding antigen is unknown. No much larger clone is present one base from it, and per-base qualities are unavailable.

The specimen sequenced was PBMCs or T cells enriched from blood (not recorded which). The clonotype originates from a woman aged 30 to 39 who had recovered from COVID-19. The V gene is TRBV15 and the J gene is TRBJ2-5; a stretch of 8 junction bases matches TRBD2. The CDR3 region: CATSRDLGGARETQYF. The base sequence is TGTGCCACCAGCAGAGATCTCGGGGGGGCGAGGGAGACCCAGTACTTC. Supplemented by the reference TRBV15 and TRBJ2-5 proteins around the CDR3, the complete variable domain is DAMVIQNPRYQVTQFGKPVTLSCSQTLNHNVMYWYQQKSSQAPKLLFHYYDKDFNNEADTPDNFQSRRPNTSFCFLDIRSPGLGDTAMYLCATSRDLGGARETQYFGPGTRLLVL.